The clone carrying this TCR beta chain was seen repeatedly, ten times or more. A read error may account for a junction end that differs from germline. Unique molecular identifiers were built into the TCRbeta library. TCRdb reprocessed the PCR reads via MiXCR and lists one record per CDR3 protein. The table lists 300,000 or so distinct CDR3 sequences, 9.9% of them singletons, with roughly a tenth in the top ten. The sample belongs to a study of T-cell reconstitution after alpha-beta-depleted transplantation in children. Germline V gene lookup returns CDR1 SSHAT and CDR2 FNYEAQ (reference sequence). This CDR3 has 15 amino acids.

The V and J genes are TRBV7-7 and TRBJ2-3; the match to TRBD2 covers 10 bases. Sequenced material: PBMCs from the stem cell graft donor, taken from the stem cell graft. This receptor was taken from a human donor who donated a stem cell graft to a child with SCID. CDR3 bases: TGTGCTAGCAGTCCGCTAGCGGGGGGCACAGATACGCAGTATTTT. Protein sequence: CASSPLAGGTDTQYF.